The TCR beta chain described here comes from a study of blood T cell repertoires in COVID-19. Germline V gene data show CDR1 as SGHRS and CDR2 as YFSETQ. J gave up 6 bases and V 6 bases, and 10 bases lay outside the gene matches. The CDR3 is 14 amino acids. Libraries were prepared by immunoSEQ multiplex PCR; TCRdb keeps only in-frame clonotypes and omits some of them. The profile shows under 300,000 clones, around nine tenths of them singletons. Donors of Cohort 3 who recovered were those that had two negative PCRs, clearance, or symptom resolution. This receptor was obtained from a woman younger than 30 who had recovered from COVID-19. The chain is built from TRBV5-1 and TRBJ2-3, with 7 positions matching TRBD2. What was sequenced was PBMCs or T cells enriched from blood (not recorded which). CDR3 region: CASTRGGNFDTQYF. The DNA of the CDR3 is TGCGCCAGCACACGGGGAGGGAATTTTGATACGCAGTATTTT.